This TCR beta chain was captured in a study of long-term antiretroviral therapy in people with HIV. Trimming cost V 6 bases and J 6 bases, with 15 bases left between them. There are 13 residues in the CDR3. Per germline, CDR1 SQVTM and CDR2 ANQGSEA. Of note for this clone: Its antigen is undetermined.

Only United States sites treated participants with HIV. This was the immunoSEQ v3.0 assay at survey level. Produced via immunoSEQ multiplex PCR; TCRdb's table is partial and in-frame only. The sample has 31,000 or so clones, around 96% seen once. Study outcomes and limitations: ART adherence was not documented, and neither viral resistance nor therapy changes had any data. Diversity rose after ART but stayed below transplant donor controls.

This TCR was recovered from a man between 25 and 39 years old with HIV. V is TRBV29-1 and J is TRBJ2-1, with D possibly TRBD1 on 6 matching bases. Sequenced here: unsorted PBMCs, sampled around 6.6 years after starting antiretroviral therapy. CDR3 loop: CSVRAEGGNEQFF. The DNA of the CDR3 is TGCAGCGTACGAGCGGAAGGGGGCAATGAGCAGTTCTTC.